The 21 T cell receptor beta chains below come from one sample, sequenced in a study of blood T cell repertoires in COVID-19. The protocol was immunoSEQ multiplex PCR, while the TCRdb copy is restricted to in-frame clones and leaves out a portion. The sample comprises approximately 160,000 clones, about nine tenths of which are singletons, and 15% to 20% rests with the top ten. The specimen sequenced was peripheral blood. The origin of the receptors is a man aged 55 to 70 with active or convalescent COVID-19.

This sequence joins TRBV7-6 and TRBJ1-1; 10 nucleotides align to TRBD1. CDR3 length: 18 residues. The germline gives CDR1 SGHVS, CDR2 FNYEAQ. Germline trimming cut 5 bases from V and 0 bases from J; bases unmatched to any gene: 12. The CDR3 reads CASSVNPDRGDLNTEAFF. The CDR3 region has the DNA TGTGCCAGCAGCGTAAACCCGGACAGGGGGGATTTGAACACTGAAGCTTTCTTT. The full variable domain, its missing parts supplied by reference TRBV7-6 and TRBJ1-1, is GAGVSQSPRYKVTKRGQDVALRCDPISGHVSLYWYRQALGQGPEFLTYFNYEAQQDKSGLPNDRFSAERPEGSISTLTIQRTEQRDSAMYRCASSVNPDRGDLNTEAFFGQGTRLTVV.

V gene TRBV3-1 (or the pseudogene TRBV3-2) combines with J gene TRBJ1-4, with D possibly TRBD1 on 5 matching bases. CDR3 length equals 16 residues. Trimming shortened V by 4 bases and J by 0 bases, and 12 bases separated the two germline ends. Germline V gene lookup returns CDR1 LGHDT and CDR2 YNNKEL (reference sequence). The CDR3 sequence is CASSLYPGATNEKLFF. CDR3 coding DNA: TGTGCCAGCAGCCTTTATCCGGGGGCAACTAATGAAAAACTGTTTTTT.

The chain carries TRBV14 and TRBJ1-3, with 7 bases fitting TRBD1. Germline V gives CDR1 SGHDN, CDR2 FVKESK. CDR3 length equals 14 residues. The junction had 7 bases not matched to a gene; V was cut back by 4 bases and J by 7 bases. CDR3 protein: CASSRNRGFNTIYF. The DNA for the CDR3 is TGTGCCAGCAGCCGGAACAGGGGTTTTAACACCATATATTTT.

This chain joins TRBV6-6 and TRBJ1-3; D call uncertain. Germline CDR1 reads MNHNY; CDR2 reads SVGAGI (reference sequence). This CDR3 has 16 amino acids. V dropped 2 bases and J dropped 4 bases, with 15 bases sitting between them. The CDR3: CASSYVARVSGNTIYF. DNA of the CDR3: TGTGCCAGCAGTTACGTGGCCCGGGTGAGCGGAAACACCATATATTTT.

The rearrangement uses TRBV9 and TRBJ2-1; no definite D call. V lost 0 bases and J 5 bases, leaving 6 bases between the germline ends. The CDR3 loop spans 13 amino acids. CDR1 and CDR2 from the germline V gene are SGDLS and YYNGEE. CDR3 sequence reads: CASSVGVNNEQFF. CDR3 nucleotide sequence: TGTGCCAGCAGCGTAGGAGTTAACAATGAGCAGTTCTTC.

The V and J genes are TRBV3-1 (or the pseudogene TRBV3-2) and TRBJ2-3; 8 positions agree with TRBD2. This CDR3 contains 15 residues. In germline, CDR1 is LGHDT, CDR2 YNNKEL (reference sequence). Germline trimming cut 7 bases from V and 3 bases from J; bases unmatched to any gene: 9. CDR3 loop: CASNQGLGPTDTQYF. The CDR3 DNA reads as TGTGCCAGCAACCAGGGACTAGGTCCGACAGATACGCAGTATTTT.

The genes are TRBV5-5 and TRBJ2-7; the match to TRBD2 covers 8 bases. Germline lookup yields CDR1 SGHKS and CDR2 YYEKEE (reference sequence). The CDR3 spans 16 residues. V dropped 0 bases and J dropped 1; count of bases not matched to a gene: 6. The CDR3, as DNA: TGTGCCAGCAGCTTGGTTTCGGGGGGGCCATCCTACGAGCAGTACTTC. This translates into CASSLVSGGPSYEQYF. Combining the CDR3 with reference TRBV5-5 and TRBJ2-7 gives the whole variable domain DAGVTQSPTHLIKTRGQQVTLRCSPISGHKSVSWYQQVLGQGPQFIFQYYEKEERGRGNFPDRFSARQFPNYSSELNVNALLLGDSALYLCASSLVSGGPSYEQYFGPGTRLTVT.

In its sample, this clone was seen a few times. CDR3 sequence reads: CASSSNQGWDSPLHF. The CDR3, as DNA: TGTGCCAGCAGCTCAAATCAGGGCTGGGATTCACCCCTCCACTTT. This rearrangement joins TRBV7-9 to TRBJ1-6; a possible D gene is TRBD1 (5 bases). CDR3 size: 15 residues. The germline V and J ends were trimmed by 4 bases and 8 bases, with 15 bases remaining between them. Germline CDR1 reads SEHNR; CDR2 reads FQNEAQ (reference sequence).

V gene TRBV24-1 combines with J gene TRBJ1-5; D uncertain. V lost 3 bases and J 4 bases, leaving 9 bases between the germline ends. CDR1 and CDR2 from the germline V gene are KGHDR and SFDVKD. CDR3 length equals 14 residues. CDR3: CATSDRIPNQPQHF. The CDR3 DNA follows: TGTGCCACCAGTGATCGTATCCCGAATCAGCCCCAGCATTTT.

The rearrangement joins TRBV19 to TRBJ1-5; 8 bases are shared with TRBD1. The CDR3 has 14 residues. The ends lost 3 bases at V and 4 bases at J; junction bases unmatched: 2. Germline V CDR1 and CDR2: LNHDA, SQIVND (reference sequence). Here the CDR3 reads CASSIRTGNQPQHF. DNA for the CDR3: TGTGCCAGTAGTATCCGGACAGGGAATCAGCCCCAGCATTTT. Drawing the rest from reference TRBV19 and TRBJ1-5, the complete variable domain is DGGITQSPKYLFRKEGQNVTLSCEQNLNHDAMYWYRQDPGQGLRLIYYSQIVNDFQKGDIAEGYSVSREKKESFPLTVTSAQKNPTAFYLCASSIRTGNQPQHFGDGTRLSIL.

This chain joins TRBV7-8 and TRBJ2-7, with D possibly TRBD2 on 6 matching bases. Germline-derived CDR1 and CDR2 are SGHVS and FQNEAQ. This CDR3 spans 14 amino acids. V was shortened by 5 bases and J by 2 bases, with 13 bases between the two germline ends. For the CDR3, the DNA is TGTGCCAGCAGCCCGGCGGGAATTGCCTACGAGCAGTACTTC. The encoded protein is CASSPAGIAYEQYF.

The V call is TRBV6-5, the J call TRBJ1-3, with D uncertain. Trimming stripped 11 bases from V and 0 bases from J, with 14 bases between. CDR3 size: 14 residues. Per the germline V gene, CDR1 is MNHEY and CDR2 is SVGAGI. The CDR3 DNA follows: TGTGCCGGAGGAATTCCGAGCTCTGGAAACACCATATATTTT. Residues: CAGGIPSSGNTIYF.

V gene TRBV19 combines with J gene TRBJ1-2; D possibly corresponds to TRBD1 (6 bases). V dropped 5 bases and J dropped 4 bases, with 14 bases sitting between them. The CDR3 length is 14 residues. Germline-derived CDR1 and CDR2 are LNHDA and SQIVND (reference sequence). CDR3: CASSPRQVFYGYTF. In nucleotides, the CDR3 is TGTGCCAGTAGTCCTCGACAGGTTTTCTATGGCTACACCTTC.

The chain carries TRBV2 and TRBJ1-2; 8 nucleotides align to TRBD1. The V and J ends lost 6 bases and 7 bases, in that order; junction bases with no gene match: 19. This CDR3 has 17 amino acids. Germline V gene data show CDR1 as SNHLY and CDR2 as FYNNEI. Here the CDR3 reads CASSDFDLRGPDGGYTF. The CDR3 bases are TGTGCCAGCAGCGATTTCGATCTCAGGGGGCCCGATGGTGGCTACACCTTC.

The chain recombines TRBV11-3 with TRBJ1-1; tentative D call: TRBD1 (5 bases). V was shortened by 4 bases and J by 1 base, with 10 bases between the two germline ends. Looked up from germline, CDR1 is SGHNT and CDR2 is YENEEA. The CDR3 covers 14 residues. CDR3 sequence reads: CASSYQGQNTEAFF. The CDR3 DNA follows: TGTGCCAGCAGCTACCAAGGACAGAACACTGAAGCTTTCTTT. Based on the CDR3 plus reference TRBV11-3 and TRBJ1-1, the full variable domain is EAGVVQSPRYKIIEKKQPVAFWCNPISGHNTLYWYLQNLGQGPELLIRYENEEAVDDSQLPKDRFSAERLKGVDSTLKIQPAELGDSAVYLCASSYQGQNTEAFFGQGTRLTVV.

This clone appeared once. J is TRBJ1-5 and V is TRBV6-5; 8 positions agree with TRBD1. The V gene end was trimmed by 4 bases and the J gene end by 2 bases; junction bases not matched to a gene: 4. CDR1 is MNHEY and CDR2 is SVGAGI in the germline V gene. This CDR3 comprises 15 residues. CDR3 protein: CASSSLTGGNQPQHF. The CDR3 nucleotides read TGTGCCAGCAGTTCCTTGACAGGGGGCAATCAGCCCCAGCATTTT.

The chain recombines TRBV10-3 with TRBJ2-7; a weak D match, TRBD1 (5 bases). V was cut by 5 bases and J by 5 bases, with 16 bases left in between. This CDR3 is 14 amino acids long. Per germline, CDR1 ENHRY and CDR2 SYGVKD. CDR3 in DNA: TGTGCCATCAGTTTTTCGGACATCGGCAACGAGCAGTACTTC. It yields the protein CAISFSDIGNEQYF.

CDR3 nucleotide sequence: TGTGCCAGCAGCCAGCCGGGACAGGGGGCCTACGAGCAGTACTTC. Amino acids: CASSQPGQGAYEQYF. This chain links TRBV5-6 with TRBJ2-7; 11 bases are shared with TRBD1. Per germline, CDR1 SGHDT and CDR2 YYEEEE. V trimming: 4 bases; J trimming: 2 bases; junction bases outside the gene matches: 5. The CDR3 loop spans 15 amino acids.

This rearrangement joins TRBV7-9 to TRBJ2-7; TRBD2 matches 9 bases. V gave up 1 base and J gave up 0 bases; unmatched junction bases: 4. CDR1 SEHNR and CDR2 FQNEAQ come from the germline V gene (reference sequence). The CDR3 contains 16 residues. The CDR3 here is CASSLDLAGFSYEQYF. CDR3 nucleotides: TGTGCCAGCAGCTTAGACCTAGCGGGGTTCTCCTACGAGCAGTACTTC.

V and J are TRBV6-1 and TRBJ1-5; tentatively, D is TRBD1 (5 bases). This CDR3 has 14 residues. Trimming left V 7 bases short and J 5 bases short, with 15 bases between. Germline V CDR1 and CDR2: MNHNS, SASEGT. This CDR3 reads CASTEGRSYQPQHF. The DNA for the CDR3 is TGTGCCAGCACTGAGGGGAGGAGTTATCAGCCCCAGCATTTT.

V and J are TRBV27 and TRBJ2-5, with 11 bases aligning to TRBD2. Germline V lookup: CDR1 MNHEY, CDR2 SMNVEV (reference sequence). CDR3 length equals 14 residues. V lost 5 bases, J lost 5 bases, and 4 bases stayed unmatched. The CDR3 sequence: CASSASGRFETQYF. CDR3 DNA sequence: TGTGCCAGCAGTGCTAGCGGGAGGTTCGAGACCCAGTACTTC.